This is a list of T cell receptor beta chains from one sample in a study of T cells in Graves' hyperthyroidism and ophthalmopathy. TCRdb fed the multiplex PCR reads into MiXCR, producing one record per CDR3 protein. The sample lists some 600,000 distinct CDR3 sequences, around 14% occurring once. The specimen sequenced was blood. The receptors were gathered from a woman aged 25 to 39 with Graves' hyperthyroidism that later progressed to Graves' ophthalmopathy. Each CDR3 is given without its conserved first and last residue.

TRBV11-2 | ASSFTNHNEQF
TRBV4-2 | ASSQGVSGGTEAF
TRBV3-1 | ASSPRTSGTSTDTQY
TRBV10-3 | AISEREGFDQPQH
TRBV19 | ASKEMIGGAYEQY
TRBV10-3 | ATLASSYEQY
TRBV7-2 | ASSQRWGGVNEQF
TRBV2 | ASSRGTGGKSNYGYT
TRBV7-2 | ASGSGPSTDTQY
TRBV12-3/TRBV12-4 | ASSFTAGDLRYTGELF
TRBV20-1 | SALSLAGGVDEQY
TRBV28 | ASSLPYKAPNYGYT